Listed here are 30 T cell receptor beta chains from one sample, sequenced in a study of blood T cell repertoires in COVID-19. The method was immunoSEQ multiplex PCR; TCRdb's version includes in-frame clones alone and lacks a portion of them. The table has around 170,000 clones, just under 80% seen once; the top ten hold 11% to 15%. Sequencing was done on a sample of peripheral blood. Receptors were obtained from a woman of 80 years or more with acute or convalescent COVID-19.

This sequence joins TRBV2 and TRBJ1-4, with D possibly being TRBD1 (6 bases). The CDR3 has 15 residues. Trimming shortened V by 1 base and J by 6 bases, and 12 bases separated the two germline ends. Germline lookup yields CDR1 SNHLY and CDR2 FYNNEI. CDR3 protein: CASSEGRQEDEKLFF. The CDR3 DNA is TGTGCCAGCAGTGAAGGGCGACAGGAGGATGAAAAACTGTTTTTT.

This chain joins TRBV2 and TRBJ2-3, with D uncertain. The CDR3 consists of 12 residues. Trimming stripped 5 bases from V and 6 bases from J, with 9 bases between. Germline lookup yields CDR1 SNHLY and CDR2 FYNNEI. The CDR3, as DNA: TGTGCCAGCAGTAGGCTAGTGGATACGCAGTATTTT. This sequence encodes CASSRLVDTQYF.

The J gene is TRBJ2-1, the V gene TRBV11-2, with D hard to call. Between the trimmed V and J ends, which lost 5 bases and 3 bases, there was a span of 11 bases. This CDR3 comprises 14 residues. CDR1 SGHAT and CDR2 FQNNGV come from the germline V gene. The CDR3 bases are TGTGCCAGCAGCCTGACACTCCACTACAATGAGCAGTTCTTC. This translates into CASSLTLHYNEQFF.

This clone has just one count. This chain uses TRBV11-2 with TRBJ2-5; TRBD1 might be the D (5 bases). The V end lost 7 bases, the J end lost 7 bases, and 13 bases lay between the germline ends. CDR3 length: 12 amino acids. CDR1 and CDR2 (germline): SGHAT, FQNNGV. CDR3 protein: CASTQDTGTQYF. The CDR3 coding sequence is TGTGCCAGCACCCAGGACACTGGGACCCAGTACTTC.

This CDR3 reads CASSMTLGGVLDTQYF. CDR3 nucleotides: TGTGCCAGTAGTATGACGTTGGGCGGGGTTTTAGATACGCAGTATTTT. The V call is TRBV19, the J call TRBJ2-3; a possible D gene is TRBD2 (6 bases). This CDR3 contains 16 residues. Germline CDR1 is LNHDA and CDR2 is SQIVND (reference sequence). Trimming left V 3 bases short and J 5 bases short, with 18 bases between.

V usage is TRBV7-8 and J usage is TRBJ2-5, with 8 nucleotides matching TRBD1. J gave up 4 bases and V 4 bases, and 2 bases lay outside the gene matches. Germline V gene data show CDR1 as SGHVS and CDR2 as FQNEAQ. This CDR3 contains 13 residues. CDR3 sequence: CASSSDRGETQYF. The CDR3 nucleotides are TGTGCCAGCAGCTCTGACAGGGGAGAGACCCAGTACTTC.

This clone was detected once. This sequence joins TRBV18 and TRBJ2-5; 13 bases map to TRBD2. The CDR3 is made up of 15 amino acids. The V gene end was trimmed by 8 bases and the J gene end by 1 base; junction bases not matched to a gene: 4. Germline V gives CDR1 KGHSH, CDR2 LQKENI. The CDR3 here is CASARLAGGQETQYF. The DNA of the CDR3 is TGTGCCAGCGCCCGACTAGCGGGGGGCCAAGAGACCCAGTACTTC.

The rearrangement links TRBV5-1 to TRBJ2-1; 10 nucleotides line up with TRBD2. There are 19 residues in the CDR3. After removal of 2 bases from V and 10 bases from J, the junction contained 21 bases not matched to a gene. Germline V gene data show CDR1 as SGHRS and CDR2 as YFSETQ. The CDR3 DNA sequence: TGCGCCAGCAGCTTCGGGGCAGGGGCCAGGGCTAGCGGGAGAAACGAGCAGTTCTTC. It specifies CASSFGAGARASGRNEQFF.

Details on this clone: This sample includes further DNA sequences coding for the same CDR3. The rearrangement links TRBV5-1 to TRBJ1-1; a possible D gene is TRBD1 (5 bases). Trimming removed 0 bases at V and 1 base at J, with 7 bases between. In germline, CDR1 is SGHRS, CDR2 YFSETQ. The CDR3 extends over 14 amino acids. CDR3 coding DNA: TGCGCCAGCAGCTTGGCCGGGGGGAACACTGAAGCTTTCTTT. It yields the protein CASSLAGGNTEAFF.

This sequence joins TRBV16 and TRBJ2-7, with 12 bases aligning to TRBD2. Germline-derived CDR1 and CDR2 are KGHSY and FQNENV. The CDR3 contains 16 residues. The V gene end was trimmed by 1 base and the J gene end by 10 bases; junction bases not matched to a gene: 11. This chain's CDR3 is CASSQYPPSGRATQYF. For the CDR3, the DNA is TGTGCCAGCAGCCAATACCCCCCTAGCGGGAGGGCGACTCAGTACTTC.

This rearrangement joins TRBV10-2 to TRBJ1-3, with D maybe TRBD1 (5 bases). The V gene's germline CDR1 is WSHSY and CDR2 SAAADI. Between the trimmed V and J ends, which lost 6 bases and 0 bases, there was a span of 9 bases. The CDR3 is 14 residues long. Written as DNA, the CDR3 is TGCGCCAGCAGGGACACCCGCTCTGGAAACACCATATATTTT. It translates to CASRDTRSGNTIYF.

V usage is TRBV2 and J usage is TRBJ1-6; D gene unclear. There are 15 residues in the CDR3. Trimming left V 6 bases short and J 0 bases short, with 9 bases between. Germline values: CDR1 SNHLY, CDR2 FYNNEI. CDR3 loop: CASSGRSSYNSPLHF. CDR3 DNA: TGTGCCAGCAGCGGTCGGAGCTCCTATAATTCACCCCTCCACTTT.

This rearrangement joins TRBV18 to TRBJ1-5; 11 bases are shared with TRBD1. With V trimmed by 1 base and J by 5 bases, 1 base remained unmatched. Looked up from germline, CDR1 is KGHSH and CDR2 is LQKENI. The CDR3 covers 15 residues. The CDR3 region is CASSPRGQGDQPQHF. As DNA, the CDR3 is TGTGCCAGCTCACCACGGGGACAGGGGGATCAGCCCCAGCATTTT.

The chain has TRBV3-1 (or the pseudogene TRBV3-2) and TRBJ2-7, with a tentative D call TRBD2 (6 bases). Germline-derived CDR1 and CDR2 are LGHDT and YNNKEL (reference sequence). V was clipped by 5 bases and J by 2 bases, with 16 bases between them. The CDR3 has 15 residues. CDR3 region: CASSSRGTETYEQYF. The CDR3 coding sequence is TGTGCCAGCAGCTCTCGGGGGACTGAGACCTACGAGCAGTACTTC.

The DNA for the CDR3 is TGTGCCAGCAGTGAACTGTCGGTCGGTCTCTCTGGAAACACCATATATTTT. Encoded protein: CASSELSVGLSGNTIYF. V gene TRBV2 combines with J gene TRBJ1-3; D remains unclear. Trimming cost V 2 bases and J 0 bases, with 14 bases left between them. CDR3 length equals 17 residues. The germline V gene has CDR1 SNHLY and CDR2 FYNNEI.

This chain uses TRBV2 with TRBJ2-5, with 11 nucleotides matching TRBD2. Trimming removed 6 bases from V and 4 bases from J; junction bases left unmatched: 10. The CDR3 is made up of 16 amino acids. Germline V gives CDR1 SNHLY, CDR2 FYNNEI. The CDR3 nucleotides are TGTGCCAGCAGCCCCGCGCGTAGCGGGGGGGCAGAGACCCAGTACTTC. It yields the protein CASSPARSGGAETQYF.

For this clone: The same CDR3 also results from other DNA sequences found in this sample. This chain joins TRBV2 and TRBJ2-7; D is unresolved. V was clipped by 2 bases and J by 3 bases, with 8 bases between them. This CDR3 contains 13 residues. Germline V lookup: CDR1 SNHLY, CDR2 FYNNEI. The CDR3 here is CASSEFQDYEQYF. CDR3 bases: TGTGCCAGCAGTGAATTTCAGGACTACGAGCAGTACTTC.

The chain has TRBV5-1 and TRBJ2-1; 8 bases are a match to TRBD2. The junction had 14 bases not matched to a gene; V was cut back by 6 bases and J by 6 bases. Germline V gene lookup returns CDR1 SGHRS and CDR2 YFSETQ. The CDR3 length is 16 residues. Here the CDR3 DNA reads TGCGCCAGCACCCTTAGCGGGACCAACCCCTTCAATGAGCAGTTCTTC. Protein product: CASTLSGTNPFNEQFF. Together with reference TRBV5-1 and TRBJ2-1, the CDR3 gives the full variable domain: KAGVTQTPRYLIKTRGQQVTLSCSPISGHRSVSWYQQTPGQGLQFLFEYFSETQRNKGNFPGRFSGRQFSNSRSEMNVSTLELGDSALYLCASTLSGTNPFNEQFFGPGTRLTVL.

This CDR3 is CASSREATGGYTF. The CDR3, as DNA: TGTGCCAGCAGCCGAGAGGCGACAGGTGGCTACACCTTC. The V call is TRBV7-8, the J call TRBJ1-2; perhaps TRBD1 as D (6 bases). Per the germline V gene, CDR1 is SGHVS and CDR2 is FQNEAQ. The CDR3 totals 13 residues. Trimming took 5 bases from V and 7 from J, leaving 14 bases between them.

J is TRBJ1-4 and V is TRBV25-1; 7 bases match TRBD1. Trimming removed 3 bases from V and 8 bases from J; junction bases left unmatched: 6. In germline, CDR1 is MGHDK, CDR2 SYGVNS. The CDR3 has 14 amino acids. The CDR3 DNA reads TGTGCCAGCAGTGACCGACAGGGTGGGGAAAAACTGTTTTTT. The encoded protein is CASSDRQGGEKLFF.

V gene TRBV11-2 combines with J gene TRBJ2-7; D ambiguous. Trimming pared 5 bases from V and 4 bases from J, leaving 21 bases between. Germline assignment: CDR1 SGHAT and CDR2 FQNNGV. This CDR3 contains 16 residues. Here the CDR3 DNA reads TGTGCCAGCAGCCCAGAGACTTCCTCCACCTCTTACGAGCAGTACTTC. This codes for CASSPETSSTSYEQYF.

The chain uses TRBV19 and TRBJ2-1, with 8 bases aligning to TRBD1. The CDR3 sequence is 13 residues long. Germline lookup yields CDR1 LNHDA and CDR2 SQIVND (reference sequence). The V and J ends lost 5 bases and 10 bases, in that order; junction bases with no gene match: 7. The CDR3 DNA is TGTGCCAGTAGTTTCGACAGGGGTAGAGAGCAGTTCTTC. This translates into CASSFDRGREQFF.

There are many counts of this clone. This chain joins TRBV12-3 or TRBV12-4 and TRBJ2-7, with TRBD2 as a possible D gene (5 bases). V lost 5 bases, J lost 0 bases, and 8 bases lay in between. CDR3 length: 13 residues. CDR3 sequence reads: CASSDRDSYEQYF. The DNA of the CDR3 is TGTGCCAGCAGTGACCGGGACTCCTACGAGCAGTACTTC.

The rearrangement links TRBV9 to TRBJ1-5; D unclear. The ends were cut back, 0 bases at V and 1 base at J, with 8 bases in the middle. CDR1 SGDLS and CDR2 YYNGEE come from the germline V gene. There are 15 residues in the CDR3. The CDR3 spells CASSVEAGSNQPQHF. The DNA for the CDR3 is TGTGCCAGCAGCGTAGAGGCAGGAAGCAATCAGCCCCAGCATTTT.

The chain uses TRBV6-6 and TRBJ2-7; D unclear. The CDR3 covers 15 residues. V lost 6 bases, J lost 0 bases, and 15 bases lay in between. Germline V gene lookup returns CDR1 MNHNY and CDR2 SVGAGI (reference sequence). The CDR3 here is CASSPQQPSSYEQYF. In DNA form, the CDR3 reads TGTGCCAGCAGCCCACAGCAACCATCCTCCTACGAGCAGTACTTC.

Here the CDR3 reads CASSNVAGDADTQYF. The CDR3 bases are TGTGCCAGTAGCAATGTGGCGGGAGACGCAGATACGCAGTATTTT. The V and J genes are TRBV19 and TRBJ2-3; 7 bases match TRBD2. The germline CDR1 and CDR2 sequences are LNHDA and SQIVND (reference sequence). After removal of 6 bases from V and 4 bases from J, the junction contained 10 bases not matched to a gene. The CDR3 runs to 15 residues.

The chain has TRBV4-2 and TRBJ2-1; D might be TRBD1 (6 bases). The CDR3 length is 16 residues. Trimming stripped 0 bases from V and 1 base from J, with 10 bases between. The V gene's germline CDR1 is LGHNA and CDR2 YNFKEQ. The chain's CDR3 is CASSQEWDTSYNEQFF. The CDR3 nucleotides read TGTGCCAGCAGCCAAGAGTGGGACACGTCCTACAATGAGCAGTTCTTC.

This clone occurred many times. The chain recombines TRBV7-2 with TRBJ1-1, with TRBD1 identical over 8 bases. Trimming took 9 bases from V and 2 from J; bases not matched to a gene: 5. Germline V gives CDR1 SGHTA, CDR2 FQGNSA. This CDR3 has 13 amino acids. The CDR3 DNA follows: TGTGCCAGTTCTACAGGGGGAAACACTGAAGCTTTCTTT. It is translated as CASSTGGNTEAFF.

A few counts support this clone. The CDR3 nucleotides are TGTGCCAGCAGCCGACAGGGGTGGACTGAAGCTTTCTTT. This sequence encodes CASSRQGWTEAFF. V gene TRBV4-2 combines with J gene TRBJ1-1; 8 positions agree with TRBD1. J lost 5 bases, V lost 4 bases, and 3 bases had no gene match. The CDR3 runs to 13 residues. Germline lookup yields CDR1 LGHNA and CDR2 YNFKEQ.

The CDR3 region is CATSDGQGKNIQYF. The CDR3 nucleotides are TGTGCCACCAGTGATGGACAGGGTAAAAACATTCAGTACTTC. The J gene is TRBJ2-4, the V gene TRBV24-1; 8 nucleotides line up with TRBD1. The CDR3 is 14 residues long. Germline V lookup: CDR1 KGHDR, CDR2 SFDVKD. Trimming cost V 3 bases and J 4 bases; bases outside gene matches: 1.